Each of the 10 T cell receptor beta chains below was sequenced from the same sample in a study of shared clonotypes between healthy human individuals. The assay was immunoSEQ multiplex PCR, and TCRdb's table has in-frame clones only and misses some. The table records about 1.1 million clones, approximately 80% of them present only once. Sequencing input: memory CD4+ T cells from PBMCs. Subset given: CD45RA-negative fraction. Receptor source: a man in his late teens or twenties in good health. Some clones in this sample may be carry-over from other donors' samples.

Notes on this clone: A much larger clone sits a single nucleotide away, making a read error possible. Within the sample, other DNA sequences also encode this same CDR3. This chain links TRBV7-9 with TRBJ2-1; 13 bases agree with TRBD2. The V and J ends lost 1 base and 6 bases, in that order; junction bases with no gene match: 0. The CDR3 is 15 residues long. Germline V gene sequence: CDR1 SEHNR, CDR2 FQNEAQ (reference sequence). CDR3 amino acids: CASSLGTSGSNEQFF. CDR3 nucleotides: TGTGCCAGCAGCTTAGGGACTAGCGGGAGCAATGAGCAGTTCTTC.

A few counts support this clone. V and J are TRBV11-3 and TRBJ2-1; TRBD2 matches at 11 bases. V shed 4 bases, J shed 8 bases, and the junction held 13 bases outside the gene matches. Germline CDR1 SGHNT, CDR2 YENEEA. CDR3 length equals 17 residues. CDR3 DNA: TGTGCCAGCAGCTCAAGACTAGCGGGGAGTGGTGGAGATGAGCAGTTCTTC. Its protein is CASSSRLAGSGGDEQFF.

V usage is TRBV5-1 and J usage is TRBJ2-7, with 7 bases lining up with TRBD1. CDR1 and CDR2 from the germline V gene are SGHRS and YFSETQ. Unmatched junction bases numbered 8, after V lost 0 bases and J lost 11 bases. This CDR3 spans 13 amino acids. The CDR3 region is CASSLGGQAEKYF. For the CDR3, the DNA is TGCGCCAGCAGCTTGGGAGGACAGGCGGAGAAGTACTTC.

This clone was seen a few times. This sample includes further DNA sequences coding for the same CDR3. The V and J genes are TRBV28 and TRBJ1-1, with D hard to call. CDR3 length: 13 amino acids. V shed 1 base and J shed 2 bases, with 5 bases lying between them. The germline V gene encodes CDR1 MDHEN and CDR2 SYDVKM. In DNA form, the CDR3 reads TGTGCCAGCAGTTTATCAGGAAACACTGAAGCTTTCTTT. Protein product: CASSLSGNTEAFF.

V and J are TRBV5-1 and TRBJ2-3, with TRBD2 matching over 16 bases. Germline V gene data show CDR1 as SGHRS and CDR2 as YFSETQ. This CDR3 has 15 amino acids. Trimming at V came to 3 bases and at J to 9 bases, leaving 4 bases not matched to a gene. The CDR3 reads CASSSGLAGGDTQYF. The CDR3 coding sequence is TGCGCCAGCAGCTCGGGACTAGCGGGAGGGGACACGCAGTATTTT.

This clone has only one observation. V is TRBV2 and J is TRBJ2-5; D unresolved. CDR3 length: 11 residues. V was trimmed by 7 bases and J by 4 bases, leaving 7 bases between them. From germline, CDR1 is SNHLY and CDR2 FYNNEI. In DNA, the CDR3 is TGTGCCAGCAAGATTGCAGAGACCCAGTACTTC. Its translation: CASKIAETQYF.

This clone is a singleton in its sample. This sequence joins TRBV29-1 and TRBJ2-3; D gene ambiguous. Germline CDR1 reads SQVTM; CDR2 reads ANQGSEA. The CDR3 contains 13 residues. The V end lost 2 bases, the J end lost 1 base, and 7 bases lay between the germline ends. DNA of the CDR3: TGCAGCGTTGAAACGGCGGGCACAGATACGCAGTATTTT. Translation: CSVETAGTDTQYF.

This clone was seen many times. J is TRBJ2-3 and V is TRBV2; D is perhaps TRBD1 (6 bases). CDR3 size: 13 residues. Between the trimmed V and J ends, which lost 7 bases and 1 base, there was a span of 9 bases. Germline assignment: CDR1 SNHLY and CDR2 FYNNEI. The CDR3 region has the DNA TGTGCCAGCAACCGACAGGGCACAGATACGCAGTATTTT. This codes for CASNRQGTDTQYF. Variable domain in full (rest from reference TRBV2 and TRBJ2-3): EPEVTQTPSHQVTQMGQEVILRCVPISNHLYFYWYRQILGQKVEFLVSFYNNEISEKSEIFDDQFSVERPDGSNFTLKIRSTKLEDSAMYFCASNRQGTDTQYFGPGTRLTVL.

V is TRBV7-9 and J is TRBJ1-5, with D maybe TRBD1 (5 bases). CDR3 length equals 16 residues. In germline, CDR1 is SEHNR, CDR2 FQNEAQ (reference sequence). Trimming removed 2 bases from V and 2 bases from J, with 13 bases in between. The CDR3 loop reads CASSLWGSRGNQPQHF. The CDR3 region has the DNA TGTGCCAGCAGCTTATGGGGGAGCCGTGGCAATCAGCCCCAGCATTTT.

The chain has TRBV11-2 and TRBJ2-1; 9 positions match TRBD2. The trim removed 0 bases at V and 14 bases at J, leaving 14 bases unmatched. The CDR3 extends over 16 amino acids. Germline CDR1 and CDR2: SGHAT and FQNNGV. The CDR3 here is CASSLDPSGRPGNKFF. The CDR3 DNA sequence: TGTGCCAGCAGCTTAGATCCCAGCGGGAGGCCCGGCAACAAGTTCTTC.